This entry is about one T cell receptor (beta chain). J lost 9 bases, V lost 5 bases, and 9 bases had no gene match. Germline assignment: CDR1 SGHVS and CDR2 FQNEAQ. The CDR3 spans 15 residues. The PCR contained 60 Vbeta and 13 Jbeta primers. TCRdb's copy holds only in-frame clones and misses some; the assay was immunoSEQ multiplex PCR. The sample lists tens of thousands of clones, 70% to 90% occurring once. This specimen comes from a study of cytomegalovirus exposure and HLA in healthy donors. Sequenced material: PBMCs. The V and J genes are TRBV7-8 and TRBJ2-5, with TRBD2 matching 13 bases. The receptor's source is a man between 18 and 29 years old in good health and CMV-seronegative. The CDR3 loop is CASSRLAGGEGAQYF. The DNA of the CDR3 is TGTGCCAGCAGCCGACTAGCGGGAGGTGAGGGGGCCCAGTACTTC.